The rows below give T cell receptor beta chains drawn from one sample of a study of T cell changes during pregnancy in multiple sclerosis. The table came from immunoSEQ multiplex PCR; TCRdb's copy has only in-frame clones and leaves some out. The sample consists of about 110,000 clones, 85% to 95% of them appearing once. Sequencing used peripheral blood, obtained in the third trimester of pregnancy. Every receptor here comes from a female donor in good health, enrolled as a control in a pregnancy study. Both conserved end residues are part of each CDR3. A D gene is named only where the DNA matches it firmly. Expanded clones are given a class, and other clones once, few, many or no size at all.

v_gene	abundance	d_gene	j_gene	CDR3nt	CDR3aa
TRBV6-5	once	TRBD1	TRBJ1-2	TGTGCCAGCAGTTACTTACCTGGGACAGCCTATGGCTACACCTTC	CASSYLPGTAYGYTF
TRBV2	-	TRBD1	TRBJ1-1	TGTGCCAGCAAAAGGTCCCCGGGACAGAGGAACACTGAAGCTTTCTTT	CASKRSPGQRNTEAFF
TRBV5-6	-	-	TRBJ1-1	TGTGCCAGCAGCTTGGGGGGGCAAGGCGAGACTGAAGCTTTCTTT	CASSLGGQGETEAFF
TRBV4-1	-	TRBD2	TRBJ2-6	TGCGCCAGCAGCCCCGTAGACGGGGGGGCCGTCGATCGGGCCAACGTCCTGACTTTC	CASSPVDGGAVDRANVLTF
TRBV9	-	TRBD2	TRBJ2-3	TGTGCCAGCAGCGTAGTGGATAGCGGGGGGGCCTATACGCAGTATTTT	CASSVVDSGGAYTQYF
TRBV5-4	-	TRBD2	TRBJ2-3	TGTGCCAGCAGCTCGAGGGATGGCCGGGGGGGCCTGGATACGCAGTATTTT	CASSSRDGRGGLDTQYF
TRBV27	-	-	TRBJ1-6	TGTGCCAGCAGTCAGACAGGTTCACCCCTCCACTTT	CASSQTGSPLHF
TRBV11-3	-	-	TRBJ1-1	TGTGCCAGCAGCCCCAGGGCCTTGAACACTGAAGCTTTCTTT	CASSPRALNTEAFF
TRBV2	-	-	TRBJ2-7	TGTGCCAGCAGTGCCCTACCGTCCTACGAGCAGTACTTC	CASSALPSYEQYF
TRBV19	-	-	TRBJ2-1	TGTGCCAGTAGTATGCCTAGCCAATTCATATCCTACAATGAGCAGTTCTTC	CASSMPSQFISYNEQFF
TRBV7-2	-	-	TRBJ1-1	TGTGCCAGCAGCTTAAGTGGGGGGGGGAACACTGAAGCTTTCTTT	CASSLSGGGNTEAFF
TRBV15	few	-	TRBJ1-5	TGTGCCACCAGCAGAGAGTACACAGGGTGGTTCGATCAGCCCCAGCATTTT	CATSREYTGWFDQPQHF
TRBV6-1	-	-	TRBJ2-5	TGTGCCAGCAGTGGGCTGCAGGGATCGGAGACCCAGTACTTC	CASSGLQGSETQYF
TRBV7-9	-	-	TRBJ1-3	TGTGCCAGCAGCTCCTCGGAGGGAAACACCATATATTTT	CASSSSEGNTIYF
TRBV19	-	TRBD1	TRBJ1-6	TGTGCCAGTAGTCCCACAGGGGGCCGTCCGGGAGCTTCACCCCTCCACTTT	CASSPTGGRPGASPLHF
TRBV19	-	-	TRBJ1-3	TGTGCCAGTACCCCCGGGGGGGAATTCGGAAACACCATATATTTT	CASTPGGEFGNTIYF
TRBV6-5	-	TRBD1	TRBJ1-2	TGTGCCAGCAGTTCGCCGGGACAGTCTTACTATGGCTACACCTTC	CASSSPGQSYYGYTF
TRBV6-6	-	TRBD1	TRBJ2-7	TGTGCCAGCAGACTGGGACAGGGAGACTACGAGCAGTACTTC	CASRLGQGDYEQYF
TRBV7-3	-	-	TRBJ2-5	TGTGCCAGCAGCCCTACAGCTTACCAAGAGACCCAGTACTTC	CASSPTAYQETQYF
TRBV5-8	-	-	TRBJ2-1	TGTGCCAGCAGCCCTATTATTAATGAGCAGTTCTTC	CASSPIINEQFF
TRBV25-1	-	-	TRBJ1-4	TGTGCTAGCAGTGAATACCGGGGAGCAACTAATGAAAAACTGTTTTTT	CASSEYRGATNEKLFF
TRBV18	-	-	TRBJ1-2	TGTGCCAGCTCGCGTCAAAACAGGGATGGCTACACCTTC	CASSRQNRDGYTF
TRBV9	-	TRBD1	TRBJ1-2	TGTGCCAGCAGCGTAGGAATGAGGACAGGATCTAACTATGGCTACACCTTC	CASSVGMRTGSNYGYTF
TRBV4-1	-	TRBD1	TRBJ1-2	TGCGCCAGCAGCCGAGACCGGGACAGTAACTATGGCTACACCTTC	CASSRDRDSNYGYTF
TRBV4-2	once	-	TRBJ1-2	TGTGCCAGCAGCCAAGATCGCGGACAGATCTATGGCTACACCTTC	CASSQDRGQIYGYTF
TRBV6-4	-	TRBD1	TRBJ1-1	TGTGCCAGCAACCGCGGGGAGCAGGGGGTTACGGGGGACACTGAAGCTTTCTTT	CASNRGEQGVTGDTEAFF
TRBV7-2	-	TRBD2	TRBJ2-1	TGTGCCAGCAGCGAAAGCGGGGGGCAGTTCTTC	CASSESGGQFF
TRBV10-3	-	-	TRBJ1-2	TGTGCCATCAGTGATTCCATAGCTAACTATGGCTACACCTTC	CAISDSIANYGYTF
TRBV6-5	once	TRBD1	TRBJ1-5	TGTGCCAGCAGTCCTGACAGGGGATGGGATCAGCCCCAGCATTTT	CASSPDRGWDQPQHF
TRBV7-2	-	-	TRBJ2-7	TGTGCCAGCAGCTCTGGAACAGGAAACTACGAGCAGTACTTC	CASSSGTGNYEQYF
TRBV2	-	TRBD2	TRBJ2-5	TGTGCCAGCGGGGGGGATAGATTCCAAGAGACCCAGTACTTC	CASGGDRFQETQYF
TRBV7-2	-	-	TRBJ2-1	TGTGCCAGCAGCTTAATGCTCCGGAATGAGCAGTTCTTC	CASSLMLRNEQFF
TRBV5-5	-	-	TRBJ1-1	TGTGCCAGCAGCTTGACAGGGCTCCTGAACACTGAAGCTTTCTTT	CASSLTGLLNTEAFF
TRBV9	-	-	TRBJ2-2	TGTGCCAGCAGCGTAGATGCAGGGAGGCCCGGGGAGCTGTTTTTT	CASSVDAGRPGELFF
TRBV2	-	TRBD1	TRBJ1-1	TGTGCCAGCAGGGGACAGGAGAACACTGAAGCTTTCTTT	CASRGQENTEAFF
TRBV7-9	-	-	TRBJ1-1	TGTGCCAGCAGCTTAGACAGGTTAATGAACACTGAAGCTTTCTTT	CASSLDRLMNTEAFF
TRBV7-2	-	-	TRBJ2-1	TGTGCCAGCAGCTTAACAGCCTACAATGAGCAGTTCTTC	CASSLTAYNEQFF
TRBV29-1	-	-	TRBJ1-3	TGCAGCGTTTGGGTGGGCGGAAACACCATATATTTT	CSVWVGGNTIYF
TRBV5-1	-	-	TRBJ2-7	TGCGCCAGCAGCTTAGGGAGGGGGGGCGGATACGAGCAGTACTTC	CASSLGRGGGYEQYF
TRBV12-5	-	TRBD1	TRBJ1-6	TGTGCTAGTGGTTTGCCTACAGGGGGCCGTAATTCACCCCTCCACTTT	CASGLPTGGRNSPLHF